A single T cell receptor (beta chain) is shown here with its context. The CDR3 runs 11 residues. Trimming took off 3 bases at V and 7 bases at J, with 3 bases between the two ends. Looked up from germline, CDR1 is KGHSH and CDR2 is LQKENI. RNA totalling roughly 0.45 to 1 ug underwent reverse transcription with random hexamers. TCRdb redid the calling of the immunoSEQ multiplex PCR reads with MiXCR, one entry per CDR3 protein. The table has more than 120,000 distinct CDR3 sequences, approximately 93% seen once; the top ten hold 0.075% to 0.09%. The sample originates from a study of CD8 T cells in Susac syndrome. From blood CD8+ and CD4+ T cells, TCR beta sequences were generated. The CD8+ and CD4+ T cells were isolated magnetically using a negative isolation approach, whereas the TEMRA cells were enriched by FACS.

This chain joins TRBV18 and TRBJ2-2; D is uncertain. The receptor comes from a human donor in good health. The sequencing input was CD4+ T cells from PBMCs. CDR3 in DNA: TGTGCCAGCTCACCGGACGGGGAGCTGTTTTTT. Its protein is CASSPDGELFF.